The entry that follows covers one TCR beta chain sequence. At least ten counts were recorded for this clonotype. Its target antigen remains unknown. It has no much larger one-base neighbor in the sample; base qualities were not kept. Looking up the germline V gene (reference sequence) yields CDR1 DFQATT and CDR2 SNEGSKA. The germline ends are 8 bases apart after V is trimmed by 3 bases and J by 2 bases. From its cysteine to its phenylalanine, the CDR3 spans 13 amino acids. This entry keeps only the CDR3 DNA: 39 bases, framed from base 1. The data are from a study of CD8 T cells in ankylosing spondylitis (dated by TCRdb to about 2017). The study in broad terms: T cell receptor beta repertoires were profiled in healthy donors and ankylosing spondylitis patients so that disease-linked TCR variants could be found. Peripheral blood samples were taken, and synovial fluid was additionally collected from ankylosing spondylitis patients. The full study cohort comprised 25 ankylosing spondylitis patients and roughly 100 healthy donors.

The investigation overall reported the following: Some TCR beta motif variants had previously been reported in synovial fluid and blood of reactive arthritis patients, which suggested common disease-initiation mechanisms. A TCR beta motif made up of several highly homologous amino acid variants appeared to be characteristic of blood from ankylosing spondylitis patients. The disease-linked clones were reported as significantly enriched in matched synovial fluid samples from ankylosing spondylitis patients. The disease-linked clones had a CD8+ phenotype and were found at relatively low frequencies in peripheral blood.

Reads for this sample came from an Illumina HiSeq 2500. TCR beta libraries were prepared by quantitative 5'-RACE with molecular barcodes. The study's own analysis went as follows. Disease-linked TCR variants were identified with a new computational method built on a probabilistic model of VDJ rearrangement. In-frame beta chains were kept once TCRdb had trimmed the public reads at Q25 with fastp and called clones with MiXCR. Rows are unified per CDR3 protein, each entry keeping the most common DNA and genes. TCRdb's processing, not the authors' own work, is the source of the V and J calls. This sample has around 300,000 distinct CDR3 sequences in its table, and 11% of those were observed once. Around 8.4% of the sample comes from the top ten.

Recombination linked TRBV20-1 to TRBJ1-3, with TRBD1 perhaps the D gene, on 5 matching bases. Sequencing was done on a sample of blood, either unsorted or a sorted T cell fraction (not recorded which). The origin of this receptor is a female donor with ankylosing spondylitis or in good health (not recorded which). At the DNA level, the sequence is TGCAGTGCTAGTCGGGGGACTGGAAACACCATATATTTT. This codes for CSASRGTGNTIYF.